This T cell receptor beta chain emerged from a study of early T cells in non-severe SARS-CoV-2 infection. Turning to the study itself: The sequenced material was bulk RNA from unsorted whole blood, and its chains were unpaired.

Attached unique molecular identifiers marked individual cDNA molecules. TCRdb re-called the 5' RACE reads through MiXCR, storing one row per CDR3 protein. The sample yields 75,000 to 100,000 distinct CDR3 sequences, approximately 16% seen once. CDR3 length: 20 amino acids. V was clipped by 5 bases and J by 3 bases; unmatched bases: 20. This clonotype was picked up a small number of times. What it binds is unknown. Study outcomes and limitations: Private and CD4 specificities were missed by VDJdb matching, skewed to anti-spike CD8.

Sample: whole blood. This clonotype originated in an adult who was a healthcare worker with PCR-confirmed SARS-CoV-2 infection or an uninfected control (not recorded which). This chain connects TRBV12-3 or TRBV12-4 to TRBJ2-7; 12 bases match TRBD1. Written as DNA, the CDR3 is TGTGCCAGCAGTCCCGGGGCGGGACAGGGGGCTTCTAGGGCCCACTACGAGCAGTACTTC. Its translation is CASSPGAGQGASRAHYEQYF.